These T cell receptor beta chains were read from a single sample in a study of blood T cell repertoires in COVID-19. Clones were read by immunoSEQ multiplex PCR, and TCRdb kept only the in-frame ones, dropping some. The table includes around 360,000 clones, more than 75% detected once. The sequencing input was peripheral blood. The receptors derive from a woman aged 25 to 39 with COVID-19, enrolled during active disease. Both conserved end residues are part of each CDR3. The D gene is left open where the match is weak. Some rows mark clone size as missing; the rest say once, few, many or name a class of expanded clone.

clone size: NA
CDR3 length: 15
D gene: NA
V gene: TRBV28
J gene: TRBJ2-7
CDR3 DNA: TGTGCCAGCAGATTTCTACGAGGTAATAACTACGAGCAGTACTTC
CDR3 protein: CASRFLRGNNYEQYF

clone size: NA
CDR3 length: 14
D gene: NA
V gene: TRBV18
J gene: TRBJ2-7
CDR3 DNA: TGTGCCAGCTCACCCAAACGGGAAGACTACGAGCAGTACTTC
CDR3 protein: CASSPKREDYEQYF

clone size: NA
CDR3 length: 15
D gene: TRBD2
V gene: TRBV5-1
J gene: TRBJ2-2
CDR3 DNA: TGCGCCAGCACCGCGGGCGGGAGTTTTACCGGGGAGCTGTTTTTT
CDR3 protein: CASTAGGSFTGELFF

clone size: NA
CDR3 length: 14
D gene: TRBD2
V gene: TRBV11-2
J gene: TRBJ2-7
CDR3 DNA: TGTGCCAGCAGCCCCTCCGGGAGGGGTGGGAAGGAGTACTTC
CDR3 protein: CASSPSGRGGKEYF

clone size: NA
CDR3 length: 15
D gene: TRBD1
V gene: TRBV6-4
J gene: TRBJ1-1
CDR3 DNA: TGTGCCAGCAGTGACTCTGGACAGGGAGGGTCTGAAGCTTTCTTT
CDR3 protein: CASSDSGQGGSEAFF

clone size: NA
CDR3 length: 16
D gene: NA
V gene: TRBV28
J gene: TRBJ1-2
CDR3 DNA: TGTGCCAGCAGTTTAACTGGCGGGGCCTCTAACTATGGCTACACCTTC
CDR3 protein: CASSLTGGASNYGYTF

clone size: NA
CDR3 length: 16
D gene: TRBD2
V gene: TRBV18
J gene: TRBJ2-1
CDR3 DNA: TGTGCCAGCTCACCTCTTAGCGGGAGGGCCTTCAATGAGCAGTTCTTC
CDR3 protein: CASSPLSGRAFNEQFF

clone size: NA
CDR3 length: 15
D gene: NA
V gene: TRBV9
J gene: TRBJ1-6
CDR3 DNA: TGTGCCAGCAGCGTAGAGGGGGTTGCAGATTCACCCCTCCACTTT
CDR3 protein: CASSVEGVADSPLHF

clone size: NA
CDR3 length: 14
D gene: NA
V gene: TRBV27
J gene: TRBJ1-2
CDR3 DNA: TGTGCCAGCAGTTTATCGGGACAAGGCTATGGCTACACCTTC
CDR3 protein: CASSLSGQGYGYTF

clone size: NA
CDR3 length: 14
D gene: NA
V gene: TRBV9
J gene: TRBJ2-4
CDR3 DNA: TGTGCCAGCAGCCCAGGTCCCCAAGGGGACATTCAGTACTTC
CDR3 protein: CASSPGPQGDIQYF

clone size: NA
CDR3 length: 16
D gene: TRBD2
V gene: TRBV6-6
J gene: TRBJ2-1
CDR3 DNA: TGTGCCAGCAGTCAACACGAGCGGGAGCCCTACAATGAGCAGTTCTTC
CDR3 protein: CASSQHEREPYNEQFF

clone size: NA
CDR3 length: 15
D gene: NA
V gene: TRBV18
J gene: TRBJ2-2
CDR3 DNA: TGTGCCAGCTCCGGTCTGTGGGGAGAACCCGGGGAGCTGTTTTTT
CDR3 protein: CASSGLWGEPGELFF

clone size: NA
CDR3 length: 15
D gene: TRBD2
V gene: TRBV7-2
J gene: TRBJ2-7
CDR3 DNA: TGTGCCAGCAGCTTAGACCGAGCGGGGGTCTACGAGCAGTACTTC
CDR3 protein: CASSLDRAGVYEQYF

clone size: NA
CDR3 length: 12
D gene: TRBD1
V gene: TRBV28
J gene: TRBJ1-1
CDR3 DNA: TGTGCCACCGCACAGGGGATCACTGAAGCTTTCTTT
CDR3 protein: CATAQGITEAFF

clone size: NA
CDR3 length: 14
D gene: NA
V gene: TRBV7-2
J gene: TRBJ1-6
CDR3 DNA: TGTGCCAGCAGCTTGGGACTAGGGAATTCACCCCTCCACTTT
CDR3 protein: CASSLGLGNSPLHF

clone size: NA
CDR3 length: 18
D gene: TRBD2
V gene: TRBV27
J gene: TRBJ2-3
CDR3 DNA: TGTGCCAGCACCCCCAACACAGTAGCGGGTGGAAGCACAGATACGCAGTATTTT
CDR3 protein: CASTPNTVAGGSTDTQYF

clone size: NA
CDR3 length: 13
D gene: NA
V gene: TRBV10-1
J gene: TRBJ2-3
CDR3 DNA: TGCGCCAGCAGGGATCCGGGGACAGATACGCAGTATTTT
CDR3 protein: CASRDPGTDTQYF

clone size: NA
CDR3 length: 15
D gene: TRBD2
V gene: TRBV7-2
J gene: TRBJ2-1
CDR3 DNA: TGTGCCAGCAGCTTATATACTAGCGGGACGATTGAGCAGTTCTTC
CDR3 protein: CASSLYTSGTIEQFF

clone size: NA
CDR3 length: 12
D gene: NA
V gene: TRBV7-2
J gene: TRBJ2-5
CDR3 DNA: TGTGCCAGCAGCCGTGGCGGGGAGACCCAGTACTTC
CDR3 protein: CASSRGGETQYF

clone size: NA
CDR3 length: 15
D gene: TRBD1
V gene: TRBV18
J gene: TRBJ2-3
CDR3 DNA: TGTGCCAGCTCATCCCGGACAGGGGCGCAAGATACGCAGTATTTT
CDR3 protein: CASSSRTGAQDTQYF

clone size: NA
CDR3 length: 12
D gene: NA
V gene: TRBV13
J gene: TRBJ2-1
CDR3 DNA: TGTGCCAGCAGCTCGGTGGGCGAGGAGCAGTTCTTC
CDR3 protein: CASSSVGEEQFF

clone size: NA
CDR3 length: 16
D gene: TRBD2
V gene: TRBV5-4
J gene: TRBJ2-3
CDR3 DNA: TGTGCCAGCAGCGGCGGGCCTAGCGGGTTGACAGATACGCAGTATTTT
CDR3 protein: CASSGGPSGLTDTQYF

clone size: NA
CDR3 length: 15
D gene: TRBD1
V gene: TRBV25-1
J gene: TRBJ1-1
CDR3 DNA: TGTGCCAGCAGTGGCCTCAGGGGGCTGAACACTGAAGCTTTCTTT
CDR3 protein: CASSGLRGLNTEAFF

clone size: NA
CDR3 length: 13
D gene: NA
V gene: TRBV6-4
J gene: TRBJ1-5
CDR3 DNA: TGTGCCAGCAGTGAACAGGGTGATCAGCCCCAGCATTTT
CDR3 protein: CASSEQGDQPQHF

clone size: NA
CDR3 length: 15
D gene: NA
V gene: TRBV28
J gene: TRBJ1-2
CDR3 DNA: TGTGCCAGCAGTTCAAGGACAGAGCTGATCTATGGCTACACCTTC
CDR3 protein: CASSSRTELIYGYTF

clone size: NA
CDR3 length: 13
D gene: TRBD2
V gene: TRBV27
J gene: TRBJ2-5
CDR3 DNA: TGTGCCAGCAGAGCTAGCGGCCAAGAGACCCAGTACTTC
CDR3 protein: CASRASGQETQYF

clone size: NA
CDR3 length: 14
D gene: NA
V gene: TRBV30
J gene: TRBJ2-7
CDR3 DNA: TGTGCCTGGAGTGTAGGGCTAGCGCTTTACGAGCAGTACTTC
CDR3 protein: CAWSVGLALYEQYF

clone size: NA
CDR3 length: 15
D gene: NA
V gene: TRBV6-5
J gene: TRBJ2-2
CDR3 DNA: TGTGCCAGCAGTTACTCGAAGGGGTTCCCCGGGGAGCTGTTTTTT
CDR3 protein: CASSYSKGFPGELFF

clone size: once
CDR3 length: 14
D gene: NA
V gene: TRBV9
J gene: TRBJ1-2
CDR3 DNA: TGTGCCAGCAGCGGATCGGGCCCGGCGGGTGGCTACACCTTC
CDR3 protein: CASSGSGPAGGYTF

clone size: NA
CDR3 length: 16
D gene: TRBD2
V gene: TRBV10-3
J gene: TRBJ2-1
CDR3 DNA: TGTGCCATCAGTGATCCCGGGACTAGCGGGATTAGTGAGCAGTTCTTC
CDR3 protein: CAISDPGTSGISEQFF

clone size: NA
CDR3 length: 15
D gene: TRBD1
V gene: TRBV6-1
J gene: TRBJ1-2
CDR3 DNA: TGTGCCAGCAGTGAAGCAGGACAGGCCAACTATGGCTACACCTTC
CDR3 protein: CASSEAGQANYGYTF

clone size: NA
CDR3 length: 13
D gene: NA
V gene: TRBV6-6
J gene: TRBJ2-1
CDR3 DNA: TGTGCCAGCTTCCGAGCGGAGTACAATGAGCAGTTCTTC
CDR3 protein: CASFRAEYNEQFF

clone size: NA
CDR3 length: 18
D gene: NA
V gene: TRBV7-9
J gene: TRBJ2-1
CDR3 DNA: TGTGCCAGCAGCTTAACAGGGGTGGGGCTAGTCCCCGCGGGAGAGCAGTTCTTC
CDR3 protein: CASSLTGVGLVPAGEQFF

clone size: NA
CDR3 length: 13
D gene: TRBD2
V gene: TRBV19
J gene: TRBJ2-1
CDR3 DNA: TGTGCCAGTAGTATCCTAGCGGGAGTAGAGCAGTTCTTC
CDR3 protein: CASSILAGVEQFF

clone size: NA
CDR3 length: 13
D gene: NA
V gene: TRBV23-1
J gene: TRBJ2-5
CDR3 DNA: TGCGCCAGCGCCGGGCGGGAACAAGAGACCCAGTACTTC
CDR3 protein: CASAGREQETQYF

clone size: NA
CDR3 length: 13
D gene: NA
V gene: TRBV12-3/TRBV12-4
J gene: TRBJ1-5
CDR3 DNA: TGTGCCAGCAGTTTACGGGAGGATCAGCCCCAGCATTTT
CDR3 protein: CASSLREDQPQHF

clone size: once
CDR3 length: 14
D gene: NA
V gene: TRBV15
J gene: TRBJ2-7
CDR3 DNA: TGTGCCACCAGCAGAGAGGATCTAGGTGACGAGCAGTACTTC
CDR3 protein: CATSREDLGDEQYF

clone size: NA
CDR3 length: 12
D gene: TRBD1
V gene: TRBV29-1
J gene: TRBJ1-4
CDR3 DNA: TGCAGCGTCCTCGGGACAGCGGAAAAACTGTTTTTT
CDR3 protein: CSVLGTAEKLFF

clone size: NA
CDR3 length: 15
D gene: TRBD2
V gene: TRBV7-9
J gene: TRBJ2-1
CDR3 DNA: TGTGCCAGCAGCTTGTTTTGGGGACTAGCCAGTGAGCAGTTCTTC
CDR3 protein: CASSLFWGLASEQFF

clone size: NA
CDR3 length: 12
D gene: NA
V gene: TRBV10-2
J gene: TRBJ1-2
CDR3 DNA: TGCGCCAGCTCCCCGGGGGTCGGGGGCTACACCTTC
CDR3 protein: CASSPGVGGYTF

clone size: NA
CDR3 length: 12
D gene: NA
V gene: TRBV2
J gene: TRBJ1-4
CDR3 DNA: TGTGCCAGCAGTGTCGAGAGCGAAAAACTGTTTTTT
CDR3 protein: CASSVESEKLFF

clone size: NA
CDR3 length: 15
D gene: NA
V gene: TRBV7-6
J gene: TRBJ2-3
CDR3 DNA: TGTGCCAGCAGCTTGAACACGTACTACCCAGATACGCAGTATTTT
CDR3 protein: CASSLNTYYPDTQYF

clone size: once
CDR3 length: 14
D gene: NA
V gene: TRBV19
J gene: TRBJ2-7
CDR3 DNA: TGTGCCAGTATGGGTGGGAGGAGCTCCTACGAGCAGTACTTC
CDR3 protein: CASMGGRSSYEQYF

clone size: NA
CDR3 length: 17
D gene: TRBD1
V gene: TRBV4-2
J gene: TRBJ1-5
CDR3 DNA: TGTGCCAGCAGCCAAGAACGGGGACAGCTTGGAAATCAGCCCCAGCATTTT
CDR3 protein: CASSQERGQLGNQPQHF

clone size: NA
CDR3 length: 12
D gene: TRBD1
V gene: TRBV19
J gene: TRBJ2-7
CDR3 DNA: TGTGCCAGTAGTGACAGGGGCTACGAGCAGTACTTC
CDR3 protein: CASSDRGYEQYF

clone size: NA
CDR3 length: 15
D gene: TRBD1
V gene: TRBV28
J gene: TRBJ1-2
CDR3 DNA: TGTGCCAGCAGCTTTACCGGGACAGGGGACTATGGCTACACCTTC
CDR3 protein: CASSFTGTGDYGYTF

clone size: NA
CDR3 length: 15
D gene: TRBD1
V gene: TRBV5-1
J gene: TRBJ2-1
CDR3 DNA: TGCGCCAGCAGCTTTCGGGACAGGCGGGCGGATGAGCAGTTCTTC
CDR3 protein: CASSFRDRRADEQFF

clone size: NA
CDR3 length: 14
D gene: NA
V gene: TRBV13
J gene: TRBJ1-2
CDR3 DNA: TGTGCCAGCAGCTTCGGAGAGCAGGGGAATGGCTACACCTTC
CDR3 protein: CASSFGEQGNGYTF

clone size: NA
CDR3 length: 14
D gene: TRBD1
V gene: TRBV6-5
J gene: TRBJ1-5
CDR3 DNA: TGTGCCAGCAGGACGGGACAGGCCAATCAGCCCCAGCATTTT
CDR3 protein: CASRTGQANQPQHF

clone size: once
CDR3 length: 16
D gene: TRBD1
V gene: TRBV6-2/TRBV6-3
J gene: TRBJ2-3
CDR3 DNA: TGTGCCAGCAGCTTTGGGACAGGGGGTGAAGCAGATACGCAGTATTTT
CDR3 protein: CASSFGTGGEADTQYF

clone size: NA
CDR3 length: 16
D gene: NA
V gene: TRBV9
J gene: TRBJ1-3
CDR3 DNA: TGTGCCAGCAGCGCCCAGACAGGTCCCTCTGGAAACACCATATATTTT
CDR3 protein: CASSAQTGPSGNTIYF

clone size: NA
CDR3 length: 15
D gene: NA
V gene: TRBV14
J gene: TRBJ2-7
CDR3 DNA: TGTGCCAGCAGCCAAGCCCGGGACACCTTTTCTCGGCAGTACTTC
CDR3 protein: CASSQARDTFSRQYF

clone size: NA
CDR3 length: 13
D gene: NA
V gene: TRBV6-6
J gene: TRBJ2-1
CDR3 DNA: TGTGCCAGCAGTAAAGGGGACTACAATGAGCAGTTCTTC
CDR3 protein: CASSKGDYNEQFF